These 10 T cell receptor beta chains share one sample of origin, sequenced in a study of cytomegalovirus exposure and HLA in healthy donors. With 60 Vbeta and 13 Jbeta primers, the PCR was carried out. The table came from immunoSEQ multiplex PCR; TCRdb's copy has only in-frame clones and leaves some out. The table records 95,000 to 150,000 clones, approximately 72% of them present only once. The sample was PBMCs. All receptors come from a man aged 18 to 30 in good health and CMV-seronegative.

The V call is TRBV29-1, the J call TRBJ2-7; the D gene is possibly TRBD2 (7 bases). Germline V CDR1 and CDR2: SQVTM, ANQGSEA. V shed 7 bases and J shed 3 bases, with 13 bases lying between them. CDR3 size: 12 residues. The DNA for the CDR3 is TGCAGCGCCGTCGGGGGGCTCTACGAGCAGTACTTC. This encodes CSAVGGLYEQYF.

This clone was seen a handful of times. The chain has TRBV6-1 and TRBJ1-3, with D uncertain. This CDR3 is built from 12 residues. Germline V gives CDR1 MNHNS, CDR2 SASEGT. Deletions cut 3 bases from V and 7 bases from J, with 7 bases between. CDR3 DNA sequence: TGTGCCAGCAGTGATTCGGGGAACACCATATATTTT. Encoded protein: CASSDSGNTIYF.

The chain recombines TRBV18 with TRBJ2-2; D is unclear. V lost 5 bases, J lost 6 bases, and 10 bases lay in between. Germline CDR1 is KGHSH and CDR2 is LQKENI. This CDR3 region has 13 residues. The CDR3 region has the DNA TGTGCCAGCTCATCGACACCGCCCGGGGAGCTGTTTTTT. Translating it yields CASSSTPPGELFF.

This clone was seen a handful of times. This chain uses TRBV29-1 with TRBJ1-1, with 9 nucleotides matching TRBD1. This CDR3 is 13 amino acids long. With 4 bases clipped from V and 5 bases from J, the junction kept 5 bases outside the gene matches. Germline CDR1 is SQVTM and CDR2 is ANQGSEA. CDR3 DNA: TGCAGCGTTGGGGACAGGGCGGGGACTGAAGCTTTCTTT. Protein sequence: CSVGDRAGTEAFF.

This clone was counted only a few times. The DNA for the CDR3 is TGTGCCAGCAGTTCCATCGCCAACAGGGTATCTAACTATGGCTACACCTTC. Encoded protein: CASSSIANRVSNYGYTF. This chain links TRBV27 with TRBJ1-2; possible D gene TRBD1, 6 bases. The germline V gene encodes CDR1 MNHEY and CDR2 SMNVEV (reference sequence). CDR3 length equals 17 residues. The V end was cut by 4 bases, the J end by 0 bases, with 18 bases between.

The chain has TRBV2 and TRBJ2-7, with D possibly TRBD2 on 5 matching bases. Per the germline V gene, CDR1 is SNHLY and CDR2 is FYNNEI. The CDR3 runs to 14 residues. Trimming took off 2 bases at V and 2 bases at J, with 10 bases between the two ends. The CDR3 DNA is TGTGCCAGCAGTGAATTTAGCGCAACCTACGAGCAGTACTTC. This encodes CASSEFSATYEQYF. Full variable domain (outside the CDR3, taken from reference TRBV2 and TRBJ2-7): EPEVTQTPSHQVTQMGQEVILRCVPISNHLYFYWYRQILGQKVEFLVSFYNNEISEKSEIFDDQFSVERPDGSNFTLKIRSTKLEDSAMYFCASSEFSATYEQYFGPGTRLTVT.

The chain uses TRBV5-1 and TRBJ2-3, with 12 bases fitting TRBD2. From germline, CDR1 is SGHRS and CDR2 YFSETQ. The trim removed 0 bases at V and 1 base at J, leaving 9 bases unmatched. This CDR3 region has 19 residues. As DNA, the CDR3 is TGCGCCAGCAGCTTGGGACTAGCGGGGGCGGGGGGTCGCACAGATACGCAGTATTTT. It codes for CASSLGLAGAGGRTDTQYF.

The table lists this clone with a few counts. The V gene is TRBV7-7, the J gene TRBJ2-1, with D maybe TRBD2 (6 bases). The germline V gene encodes CDR1 SSHAT and CDR2 FNYEAQ (reference sequence). V was shortened by 4 bases and J by 9 bases, with 19 bases between the two germline ends. CDR3 length: 15 residues. The CDR3 nucleotides read TGTGCCAGCAGCTCGGGCCTAGGCGGGGAAAGTGAGCAGTTCTTC. Protein: CASSSGLGGESEQFF.

V and J are TRBV6-5 and TRBJ2-1; 8 bases agree with TRBD1. The CDR3 sequence is 14 residues long. Trimming cost V 0 bases and J 8 bases; bases outside gene matches: 3. The germline gives CDR1 MNHEY, CDR2 SVGAGI. The CDR3 DNA follows: TGTGCCAGCAGTTACTCCCAGGGGGCCCATGAGCAGTTCTTC. Translated, it gives CASSYSQGAHEQFF.

The chain is built from TRBV30 and TRBJ2-7, with TRBD1 matching 7 bases. The CDR3 runs 15 residues. The ends lost 4 bases at V and 7 bases at J; junction bases unmatched: 16. CDR1 is GTSNPN and CDR2 is SVGIG in the germline V gene (reference sequence). As DNA, the CDR3 is TGTGCCTGGATGACACGAAGGACAGGCCCAAGGGAGCAGTACTTC. It encodes CAWMTRRTGPREQYF.